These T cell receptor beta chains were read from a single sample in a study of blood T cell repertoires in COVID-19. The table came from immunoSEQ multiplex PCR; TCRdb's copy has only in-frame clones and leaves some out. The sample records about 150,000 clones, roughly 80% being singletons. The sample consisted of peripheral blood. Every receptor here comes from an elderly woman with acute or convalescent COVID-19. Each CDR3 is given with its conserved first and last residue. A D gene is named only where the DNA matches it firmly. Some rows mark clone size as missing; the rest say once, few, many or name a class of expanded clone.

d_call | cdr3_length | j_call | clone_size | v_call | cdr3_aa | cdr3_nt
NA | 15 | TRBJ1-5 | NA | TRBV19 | CASSIVNVENQPQHF | TGTGCCAGTAGTATCGTCAACGTAGAGAATCAGCCCCAGCATTTT
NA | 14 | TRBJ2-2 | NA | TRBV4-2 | CASSQELNTGELFF | TGTGCCAGCAGCCAAGAGTTAAACACCGGGGAGCTGTTTTTT
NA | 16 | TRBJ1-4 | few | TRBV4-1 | CASSQGAGPTNEKLFF | TGCGCCAGCAGCCAAGGAGCAGGGCCCACTAATGAAAAACTGTTTTTT
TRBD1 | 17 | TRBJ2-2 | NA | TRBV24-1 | CATSDALAGGNTGELFF | TGTGCCACCAGTGACGCTCTGGCAGGGGGAAACACCGGGGAGCTGTTTTTT
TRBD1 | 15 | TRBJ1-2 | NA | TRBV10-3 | CAISEAETGAFGYTF | TGTGCCATCAGTGAGGCGGAGACAGGGGCCTTTGGCTACACCTTC
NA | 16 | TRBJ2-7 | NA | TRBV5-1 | CASSLVWTESSYEQYF | TGCGCCAGCAGCTTGGTTTGGACTGAAAGCTCCTACGAGCAGTACTTC
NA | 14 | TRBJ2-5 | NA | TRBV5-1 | CASSLQDIRETQYF | TGCGCCAGCAGCTTACAGGACATCCGGGAGACCCAGTACTTC
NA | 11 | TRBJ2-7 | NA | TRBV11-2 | CASSSVGEQYF | TGTGCCAGCAGCTCAGTTGGCGAGCAGTACTTC
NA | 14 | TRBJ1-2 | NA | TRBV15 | CATSRSSEGDGYTF | TGTGCCACCAGCAGATCCTCGGAGGGAGACGGCTACACCTTC
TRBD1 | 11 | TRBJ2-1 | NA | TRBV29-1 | CSVGQGTEQFF | TGCAGCGTCGGACAGGGCACTGAGCAGTTCTTC
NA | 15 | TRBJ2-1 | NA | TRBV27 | CASSLSKSSYNEQFF | TGTGCCAGCAGTTTATCCAAATCCTCCTACAATGAGCAGTTCTTC
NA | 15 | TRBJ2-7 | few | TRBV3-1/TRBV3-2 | CASSQLLKGRYEQYF | TGTGCCAGCAGCCAACTGCTCAAAGGGAGGTACGAGCAGTACTTC
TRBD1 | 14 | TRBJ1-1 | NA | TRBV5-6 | CASTLDRAFAEAFF | TGTGCCAGCACCTTGGACAGGGCATTCGCTGAAGCTTTCTTT
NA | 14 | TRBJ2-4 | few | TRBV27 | CASSPGTIRNIQYF | TGTGCCAGCAGTCCTGGGACAATCAGAAACATTCAGTACTTC
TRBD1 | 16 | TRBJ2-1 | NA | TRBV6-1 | CASSELGTGSYNEQFF | TGTGCCAGCAGTGAACTAGGGACAGGCTCCTACAATGAGCAGTTCTTC
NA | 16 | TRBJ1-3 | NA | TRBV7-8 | CASSFLTGFSGNTIYF | TGTGCCAGCAGTTTCCTGACGGGATTCTCTGGAAACACCATATATTTT
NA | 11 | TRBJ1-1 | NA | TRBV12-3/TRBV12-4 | CASSLFAEAFF | TGTGCCAGCAGTTTATTCGCTGAAGCTTTCTTT
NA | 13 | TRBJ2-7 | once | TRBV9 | CASSRDPTYEQYF | TGTGCCAGCAGCCGGGATCCGACTTACGAGCAGTACTTC
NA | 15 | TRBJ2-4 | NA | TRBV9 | CASSPALQGKNIQYF | TGTGCCAGCAGCCCCGCCCTCCAGGGCAAAAACATTCAGTACTTC
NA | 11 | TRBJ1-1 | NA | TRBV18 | CASSGETEAFF | TGTGCCAGCTCTGGGGAGACTGAAGCTTTCTTT
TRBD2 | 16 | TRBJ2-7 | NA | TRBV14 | CASSPRRGMQSYEQYF | TGTGCCAGCAGCCCTAGGCGGGGGATGCAATCCTACGAGCAGTACTTC
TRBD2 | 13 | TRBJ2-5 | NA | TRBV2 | CASSSQREETQYF | TGTGCCAGCAGTTCCCAGCGGGAGGAGACCCAGTACTTC
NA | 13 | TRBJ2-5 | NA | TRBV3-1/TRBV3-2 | CASSQHGGETQYF | TGTGCCAGCAGCCAACACGGGGGTGAGACCCAGTACTTC
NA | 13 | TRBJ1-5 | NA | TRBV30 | CAWSGGGEQPQHF | TGTGCCTGGTCGGGGGGGGGCGAGCAGCCCCAGCATTTT
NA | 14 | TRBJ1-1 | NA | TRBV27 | CASSPHREGAEAFF | TGTGCCAGCAGTCCACACAGGGAAGGGGCTGAAGCTTTCTTT
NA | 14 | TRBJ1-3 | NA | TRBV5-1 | CASSLGGLGNTIYF | TGCGCCAGCAGCTTGGGAGGGTTAGGAAACACCATATATTTT
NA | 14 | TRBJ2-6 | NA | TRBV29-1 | CSVPVVSGANVLTF | TGCAGCGTTCCGGTCGTCTCTGGGGCCAACGTCCTGACTTTC
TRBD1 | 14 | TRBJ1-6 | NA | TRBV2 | CASREQGYNSPLHF | TGTGCCAGCAGGGAACAGGGGTATAATTCACCCCTCCACTTT
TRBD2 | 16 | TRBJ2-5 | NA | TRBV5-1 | CASSLFGGGAIETQYF | TGCGCCAGCAGCTTATTCGGCGGGGGGGCTATCGAGACCCAGTACTTC
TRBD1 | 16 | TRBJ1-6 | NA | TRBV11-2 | CASSAMDRTNNSPLHF | TGTGCCAGCAGCGCGATGGACAGGACAAATAATTCACCCCTCCACTTT
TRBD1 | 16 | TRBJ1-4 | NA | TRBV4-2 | CASSQTGGAYDEKLFF | TGTGCCAGCAGCCAAACAGGGGGCGCTTATGATGAAAAACTGTTTTTT
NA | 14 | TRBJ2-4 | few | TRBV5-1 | CASSLTVAKNIQYF | TGCGCCAGCAGCTTGACGGTAGCCAAAAACATTCAGTACTTC
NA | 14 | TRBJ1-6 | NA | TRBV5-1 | CASSKDTVFSPLHF | TGCGCCAGCAGCAAGGACACGGTATTTTCACCCCTCCACTTT
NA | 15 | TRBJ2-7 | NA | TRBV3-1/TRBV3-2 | CASSQWALISYEQYF | TGTGCCAGCAGCCAATGGGCACTTATCTCCTACGAGCAGTACTTC
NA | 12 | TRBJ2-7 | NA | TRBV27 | CASSSSGYEQYF | TGTGCCAGCAGTTCCTCAGGTTACGAGCAGTACTTC
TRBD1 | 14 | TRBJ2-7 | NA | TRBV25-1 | CASSEDRGLYEQYF | TGTGCCAGCAGTGAGGACAGGGGGCTCTACGAGCAGTACTTC
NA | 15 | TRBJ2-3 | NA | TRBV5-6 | CASSFAVLSTDTQYF | TGTGCCAGCAGCTTTGCGGTCCTAAGCACAGATACGCAGTATTTT
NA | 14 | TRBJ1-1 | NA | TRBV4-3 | CASSQGGRGTEAFF | TGCGCCAGCAGCCAAGGTGGGAGGGGCACTGAAGCTTTCTTT
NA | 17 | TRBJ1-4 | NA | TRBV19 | CASSTGTEGTTNEKLFF | TGTGCCAGTAGTACCGGGACGGAGGGAACAACTAATGAAAAACTGTTTTTT
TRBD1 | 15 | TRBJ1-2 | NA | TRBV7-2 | CASSASQGEDYGYTF | TGTGCCAGCAGCGCCTCACAGGGGGAGGACTATGGCTACACCTTC
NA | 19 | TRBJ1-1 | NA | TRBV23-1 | CASSQSPTVGAGSKTEAFF | TGCGCCAGCAGTCAATCGCCTACGGTGGGGGCAGGATCCAAAACTGAAGCTTTCTTT
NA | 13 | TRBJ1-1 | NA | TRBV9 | CASSSTELTEAFF | TGTGCCAGCAGCTCGACAGAACTCACTGAAGCTTTCTTT
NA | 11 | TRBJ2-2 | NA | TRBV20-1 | CSAIAAGELFF | TGCAGTGCTATAGCGGCCGGGGAGCTGTTTTTT
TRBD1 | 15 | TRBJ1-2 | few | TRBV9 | CASSARQGLDYGYTF | TGTGCCAGCAGCGCCAGACAGGGCTTGGACTATGGCTACACCTTC
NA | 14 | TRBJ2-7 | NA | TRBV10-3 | CAISESSQSYEQYF | TGTGCCATCAGTGAGTCGTCGCAGTCCTACGAGCAGTACTTC
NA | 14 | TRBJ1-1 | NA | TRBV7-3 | CASSLFGRDTEAFF | TGTGCCAGCAGCTTATTCGGGAGGGACACTGAAGCTTTCTTT
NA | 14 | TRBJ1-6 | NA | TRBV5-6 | CASSLYTGTSPLHF | TGTGCCAGCAGCTTGTATACAGGGACTTCACCCCTCCACTTT
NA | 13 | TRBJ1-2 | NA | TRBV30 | CAWSVSFNYGYTF | TGTGCCTGGAGTGTATCTTTCAACTATGGCTACACCTTC
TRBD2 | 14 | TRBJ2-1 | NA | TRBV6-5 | CASSSKGGAGEQFF | TGTGCCAGCAGTTCCAAAGGTGGAGCGGGAGAGCAGTTCTTC
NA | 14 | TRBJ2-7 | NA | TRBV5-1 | CASSLAGEGYEQYF | TGCGCCAGCAGCTTGGCGGGGGAAGGCTACGAGCAGTACTTC
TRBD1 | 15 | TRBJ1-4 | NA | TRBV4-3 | CASSQPGTGNEKLFF | TGCGCCAGCAGCCAACCCGGGACAGGGAATGAAAAACTGTTTTTT
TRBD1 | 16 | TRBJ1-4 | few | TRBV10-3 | CAISDSGTALPEKLFF | TGTGCCATCAGCGATTCGGGGACAGCCCTACCTGAAAAACTGTTTTTT
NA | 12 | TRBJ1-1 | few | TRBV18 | CASSPLQGEAFF | TGTGCCAGCTCACCACTGCAGGGTGAAGCTTTCTTT
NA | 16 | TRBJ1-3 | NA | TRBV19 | CASSPEQVRSGNTIYF | TGTGCCAGTAGTCCTGAACAGGTGCGATCTGGAAACACCATATATTTT
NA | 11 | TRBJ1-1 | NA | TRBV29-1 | CSVSGADEAFF | TGCAGCGTTTCAGGGGCCGATGAAGCTTTCTTT